One and the same sample provided the 12 T cell receptor beta chains below, sequenced in a study of T cell repertoires in cytomegalovirus infection. Each CDR3 protein is one row after TCRdb ran MiXCR on the reads. The table includes around 240,000 distinct CDR3 sequences, about 23% detected once. The sample was CD8+ T cells from PBMCs. Receptor source: a human donor in good health (CMV status not recorded). Some clones in this sample may be carry-over from other donors' samples.

The rearrangement links TRBV7-9 to TRBJ2-7; weak D call: TRBD1 (6 bases). V dropped 4 bases and J dropped 4 bases, with 17 bases sitting between them. Germline-derived CDR1 and CDR2 are SEHNR and FQNEAQ (reference sequence). The CDR3 is made up of 15 amino acids. CDR3 DNA: TGTGCCAGCAGCTCAATGACAGGCGCCCTGTACGAGCAGTACTTC. Amino acids: CASSSMTGALYEQYF. Based on the CDR3 plus reference TRBV7-9 and TRBJ2-7, the full variable domain is DTGVSQNPRHKITKRGQNVTFRCDPISEHNRLYWYRQTLGQGPEFLTYFQNEAQLEKSRLLSDRFSAERPKGSFSTLEIQRTEQGDSAMYLCASSSMTGALYEQYFGPGTRLTVT.

The V call is TRBV28, the J call TRBJ1-1; tentative D call: TRBD1 (5 bases). The CDR3 has 15 amino acids. Trimming took off 7 bases at V and 5 bases at J, with 20 bases between the two ends. Germline-derived CDR1 and CDR2 are MDHEN and SYDVKM. The CDR3 nucleotides are TGTGCCAGCATATTTGGGGTAGGGGAGGGGACTGAAGCTTTCTTT. Its translation: CASIFGVGEGTEAFF.

The chain recombines TRBV28 with TRBJ2-3; 8 bases fit TRBD2. Germline-derived CDR1 and CDR2 are MDHEN and SYDVKM. This CDR3 spans 15 amino acids. V trimming: 5 bases; J trimming: 0 bases; junction bases outside the gene matches: 4. This CDR3 is CASSTGGRSTDTQYF. CDR3 nucleotides: TGTGCCAGCAGTACGGGAGGGCGCAGCACAGATACGCAGTATTTT.

This clonotype was seen many times. The chain carries TRBV7-8 and TRBJ1-1, with D possibly matching TRBD1 (6 bases). V lost 5 bases to trimming and J lost 0 bases, with 16 bases between them. Germline assignment: CDR1 SGHVS and CDR2 FQNEAQ. This CDR3 has 16 residues. The CDR3 coding sequence is TGTGCCAGCAGCCCGTTAAACCGGGACATGAACACTGAAGCTTTCTTT. As protein: CASSPLNRDMNTEAFF.

This clonotype came up many times. This chain links TRBV19 with TRBJ2-1; 8 bases map to TRBD2. Trimming at V came to 10 bases and at J to 6 bases, leaving 5 bases not matched to a gene. CDR3 length: 12 residues. The germline V gene encodes CDR1 LNHDA and CDR2 SQIVND (reference sequence). This CDR3 reads CATGLAFNEQFF. CDR3 in DNA: TGTGCCACCGGACTAGCCTTCAATGAGCAGTTCTTC.

This clonotype has a count of ten or more. The chain couples TRBV7-2 to TRBJ2-5; 8 bases line up with TRBD2. Trimming at V came to 2 bases and at J to 0 bases, leaving 5 bases not matched to a gene. Germline CDR1 and CDR2: SGHTA and FQGNSA. This CDR3 is 16 amino acids long. The CDR3 DNA follows: TGTGCCAGCAGCTTATTCCCCGGGGGGGACCAAGAGACCCAGTACTTC. Translated, it gives CASSLFPGGDQETQYF.

The sample holds one count of this clonotype. V usage is TRBV28 and J usage is TRBJ1-6, with a tentative D call TRBD1 (5 bases). The V end was cut by 6 bases, the J end by 11 bases, with 14 bases between. CDR3 length: 13 residues. The germline gives CDR1 MDHEN, CDR2 SYDVKM. CDR3 loop: CASRSGPGAPLHF. CDR3 bases: TGTGCCAGCAGATCAGGGCCCGGGGCACCCCTCCACTTT. The whole variable domain, filled in from reference TRBV28 and TRBJ1-6, reads DVKVTQSSRYLVKRTGEKVFLECVQDMDHENMFWYRQDPGLGLRLIYFSYDVKMKEKGDIPEGYSVSREKKERFSLILESASTNQTSMYLCASRSGPGAPLHFGNGTRLTVT.

The chain uses TRBV29-1 and TRBJ2-7; TRBD1 matches at 9 bases. The CDR3 runs 15 residues. V trimming: 3 bases; J trimming: 4 bases; junction bases outside the gene matches: 10. Germline-derived CDR1 and CDR2 are SQVTM and ANQGSEA. The CDR3 loop reads CSVEARQGVNYEQYF. CDR3 nucleotide sequence: TGCAGCGTTGAGGCCCGACAGGGGGTAAATTACGAGCAGTACTTC.

The V and J genes are TRBV28 and TRBJ1-4, with 12 bases fitting TRBD1. Losses at the gene ends were 5 bases for V and 14 bases for J; bases not matched to a gene: 9. The CDR3 is 14 amino acids. CDR1 and CDR2 (germline): MDHEN, SYDVKM. The CDR3 loop is CASSLGDRGHRLFF. DNA of the CDR3: TGTGCCAGCAGTCTCGGGGACAGGGGGCATAGGCTGTTTTTT.

The V gene is TRBV5-1, the J gene TRBJ2-7; D is unresolved. Germline V gene sequence: CDR1 SGHRS, CDR2 YFSETQ. Trimming cost V 7 bases and J 3 bases, with 23 bases left between them. The CDR3 has 16 residues. CDR3 sequence reads: CASRPGPREGDYEQYF. In nucleotides, the CDR3 is TGCGCCAGCCGCCCCGGGCCTCGAGAAGGTGACTACGAGCAGTACTTC. The full variable domain, its missing parts supplied by reference TRBV5-1 and TRBJ2-7, is KAGVTQTPRYLIKTRGQQVTLSCSPISGHRSVSWYQQTPGQGLQFLFEYFSETQRNKGNFPGRFSGRQFSNSRSEMNVSTLELGDSALYLCASRPGPREGDYEQYFGPGTRLTVT.

The V and J genes are TRBV4-1 and TRBJ2-1; TRBD2 agrees at 10 bases. Germline loops: CDR1 MGHRA, CDR2 YSYEKL. J gave up 16 bases and V 4 bases, and 13 bases lay outside the gene matches. This CDR3 has 14 residues. CDR3 sequence reads: CASSPETSGRIAFF. For the CDR3, the DNA is TGCGCCAGCAGCCCTGAGACTAGCGGGCGGATTGCCTTCTTC.

This clonotype was seen many times. The gene calls are TRBV5-1 and TRBJ1-2; a weak D match, TRBD1 (5 bases). V was trimmed by 0 bases and J by 4 bases, leaving 16 bases between them. This CDR3 is built from 16 residues. The germline CDR1 and CDR2 sequences are SGHRS and YFSETQ. The CDR3, as DNA: TGCGCCAGCAGCTTGGAGTCATGGGGGTCGGCCTATGGCTACACCTTC. Protein: CASSLESWGSAYGYTF.